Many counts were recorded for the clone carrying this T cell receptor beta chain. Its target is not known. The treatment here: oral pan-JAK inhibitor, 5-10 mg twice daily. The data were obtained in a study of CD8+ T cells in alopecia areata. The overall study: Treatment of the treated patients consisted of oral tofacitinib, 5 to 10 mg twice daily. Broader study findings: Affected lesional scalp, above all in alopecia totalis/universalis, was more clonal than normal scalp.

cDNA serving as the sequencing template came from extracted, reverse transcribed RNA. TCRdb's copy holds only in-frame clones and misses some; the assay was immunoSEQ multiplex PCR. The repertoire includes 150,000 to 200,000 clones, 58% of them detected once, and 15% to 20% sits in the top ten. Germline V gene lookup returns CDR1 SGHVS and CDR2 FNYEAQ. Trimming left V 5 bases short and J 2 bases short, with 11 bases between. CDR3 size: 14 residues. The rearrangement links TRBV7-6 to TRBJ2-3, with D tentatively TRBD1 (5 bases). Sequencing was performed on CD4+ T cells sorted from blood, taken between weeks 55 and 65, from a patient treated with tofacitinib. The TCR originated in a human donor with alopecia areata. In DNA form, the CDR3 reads TGTGCCAGCAGCCAGACAGATCCCACAGATACGCAGTATTTT. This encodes CASSQTDPTDTQYF.